The next 30 T cell receptor beta chains were all read from a single sample in a study of blood T cell repertoires in COVID-19. Sequencing used immunoSEQ multiplex PCR; TCRdb keeps in-frame clones, though not all of them. The table has tens of thousands of clones, approximately 89% seen once. Sequenced sample: peripheral blood. The receptors come from a man in his fifties with acute or convalescent COVID-19.

This clone turned up a few times. The J gene is TRBJ1-2, the V gene TRBV27, with TRBD1 identical over 10 bases. Losses at the gene ends were 5 bases for V and 3 bases for J; bases not matched to a gene: 6. The CDR3 is 15 amino acids. In germline, CDR1 is MNHEY, CDR2 SMNVEV (reference sequence). The CDR3 is CASSPRTGGYYGYTF. Written as DNA, the CDR3 is TGTGCCAGCAGTCCTAGGACAGGGGGTTACTATGGCTACACCTTC.

V usage is TRBV18 and J usage is TRBJ2-7; D perhaps matches TRBD1 (5 bases). Germline lookup yields CDR1 KGHSH and CDR2 LQKENI. There are 13 residues in the CDR3. Trimming left V 2 bases short and J 3 bases short, with 8 bases between. Written as DNA, the CDR3 is TGTGCCAGCTCACCAGCCAGGGACTACGAGCAGTACGTC. This encodes CASSPARDYEQYV.

The chain has TRBV5-6 and TRBJ1-1; no firm D call. The CDR3 spans 12 residues. V was shortened by 1 base and J by 5 bases, with 6 bases between the two germline ends. The germline V gene encodes CDR1 SGHDT and CDR2 YYEEEE. In DNA, the CDR3 is TGTGCCAGCAGCTTGTGGCGGACTGAAGCTTTCTTT. Its protein product is CASSLWRTEAFF.

The genes are TRBV9 and TRBJ2-7; no clear D gene. The germline V and J ends were trimmed by 4 bases and 1 base, with 9 bases remaining between them. This CDR3 spans 13 amino acids. CDR1 and CDR2 from the germline V gene are SGDLS and YYNGEE. The CDR3 loop reads CASSLTPSYEQYF. Here the CDR3 DNA reads TGTGCCAGCAGCCTTACACCGTCCTACGAGCAGTACTTC. Together with reference TRBV9 and TRBJ2-7, the CDR3 gives the full variable domain: DSGVTQTPKHLITATGQRVTLRCSPRSGDLSVYWYQQSLDQGLQFLIQYYNGEERAKGNILERFSAQQFPDLHSELNLSSLELGDSALYFCASSLTPSYEQYFGPGTRLTVT.

The chain uses TRBV4-1 and TRBJ2-3; 10 nucleotides match TRBD2. In germline, CDR1 is MGHRA, CDR2 YSYEKL. CDR3 length: 15 amino acids. The ends lost 3 bases at V and 3 bases at J; junction bases unmatched: 3. CDR3 residues: CASSHTSGTTDTQYF. The CDR3 nucleotides read TGCGCCAGCAGCCATACTAGCGGGACGACAGATACGCAGTATTTT.

The chain recombines TRBV7-9 with TRBJ2-2; D is possibly TRBD1 (6 bases). CDR1 and CDR2 from the germline V gene are SEHNR and FQNEAQ (reference sequence). The CDR3 has 16 residues. Trimming shortened V by 3 bases and J by 4 bases, and 15 bases separated the two germline ends. The DNA for the CDR3 is TGTGCCAGCAGCTTGGATGGGGGCGCGGGCACCGGGGAGCTGTTTTTT. It specifies CASSLDGGAGTGELFF.

This chain's CDR3 is CASSQINSNQPQHF. In DNA, the CDR3 is TGCGCCAGCAGCCAAATAAATAGCAATCAGCCCCAGCATTTT. The V call is TRBV4-1, the J call TRBJ1-5, with D uncertain. V gave up 2 bases and J gave up 0 bases, with 5 bases separating them. The CDR3 loop spans 14 amino acids. Looked up from germline, CDR1 is MGHRA and CDR2 is YSYEKL.

This clone appeared once. The chain employs TRBV6-5 and TRBJ1-5, with D possibly being TRBD1 (6 bases). CDR3 length: 16 amino acids. The germline CDR1 and CDR2 sequences are MNHEY and SVGAGI. V dropped 0 bases and J dropped 0 bases, with 9 bases sitting between them. CDR3 in DNA: TGTGCCAGCAGTTACTCGGGACAACTTAGCAATCAGCCCCAGCATTTT. It codes for CASSYSGQLSNQPQHF.

This chain links TRBV27 with TRBJ1-2; D may be TRBD1 (6 bases). The CDR3 has 17 amino acids. Trimming took off 4 bases at V and 5 bases at J, with 23 bases between the two ends. The germline CDR1 and CDR2 sequences are MNHEY and SMNVEV (reference sequence). This chain's CDR3 is CASSSTMIQGSLYGYTF. Written as DNA, the CDR3 is TGTGCCAGCAGTTCCACCATGATACAGGGTTCCCTATATGGCTACACCTTC.

The chain joins TRBV6-1 to TRBJ2-5; a possible D gene is TRBD1 (6 bases). The CDR3 runs to 15 residues. Germline values: CDR1 MNHNS, CDR2 SASEGT. Trimming left V 2 bases short and J 3 bases short, with 13 bases between. CDR3 protein: CASSESERGKETQYF. The CDR3 bases are TGTGCCAGCAGTGAATCCGAAAGGGGGAAAGAGACCCAGTACTTC.

The V call is TRBV2, the J call TRBJ1-2, with D possibly TRBD1 on 5 matching bases. The CDR3 runs 13 residues. Germline values: CDR1 SNHLY, CDR2 FYNNEI. Trimming took off 0 bases at V and 8 bases at J, with 10 bases between the two ends. The CDR3 region is CASSEAGGEGYTF. Here the CDR3 DNA reads TGTGCCAGCAGTGAAGCGGGAGGGGAGGGCTACACCTTC.

CDR3 sequence: CASTPHGEGNTEAFF. CDR3 nucleotides: TGTGCCAGCACCCCTCATGGGGAGGGGAACACTGAAGCTTTCTTT. V and J are TRBV28 and TRBJ1-1; no definite D call. CDR1 is MDHEN and CDR2 is SYDVKM in the germline V gene. The V gene lost 7 bases and the J gene lost 1 base, with 16 bases spanning the gap. The CDR3 contains 15 residues. The whole variable domain, remainder taken from reference TRBV28 and TRBJ1-1, is DVKVTQSSRYLVKRTGEKVFLECVQDMDHENMFWYRQDPGLGLRLIYFSYDVKMKEKGDIPEGYSVSREKKERFSLILESASTNQTSMYLCASTPHGEGNTEAFFGQGTRLTVV.

The genes are TRBV3-1 (or the pseudogene TRBV3-2) and TRBJ2-7; 9 bases agree with TRBD1. The CDR3 consists of 14 residues. With V trimmed by 4 bases and J by 2 bases, 3 bases remained unmatched. Germline CDR1 reads LGHDT; CDR2 reads YNNKEL (reference sequence). The CDR3 is CASSRGTGPYEQYF. In DNA form, the CDR3 reads TGTGCCAGCAGCCGGGGGACAGGGCCCTACGAGCAGTACTTC.

V and J are TRBV5-5 and TRBJ2-1, with TRBD2 identical over 11 bases. The CDR3 contains 15 residues. Per germline, CDR1 SGHKS and CDR2 YYEKEE (reference sequence). V was clipped by 0 bases and J by 9 bases; unmatched bases: 5. The CDR3 loop reads CASSLGGLAGGEQFF. The CDR3 nucleotides read TGTGCCAGCAGCTTGGGAGGACTAGCGGGTGGTGAGCAGTTCTTC.

This chain uses TRBV27 with TRBJ1-2, with 10 positions matching TRBD1. V dropped 5 bases and J dropped 8; count of bases not matched to a gene: 11. Looked up from germline, CDR1 is MNHEY and CDR2 is SMNVEV (reference sequence). This CDR3 region has 15 residues. CDR3 DNA sequence: TGTGCCAGCAGTCCAGCCGGGACAGGGGTAATAGGCTACACCTTC. Translation: CASSPAGTGVIGYTF.

The chain has TRBV19 and TRBJ1-4; D possibly corresponds to TRBD1 (5 bases). V gave up 2 bases and J gave up 10 bases, with 17 bases separating them. CDR3 length: 15 residues. CDR1 and CDR2 (germline): LNHDA, SQIVND (reference sequence). The CDR3 region is CASSILWQGVRKLFF. The CDR3 bases are TGTGCCAGTAGTATACTTTGGCAGGGTGTCCGAAAACTGTTTTTT.

This clone was detected once. The chain has TRBV2 and TRBJ1-6; TRBD1 might be the D (6 bases). Germline assignment: CDR1 SNHLY and CDR2 FYNNEI. The CDR3 is made up of 15 amino acids. V was cut by 5 bases and J by 7 bases, with 15 bases left in between. CDR3 nucleotide sequence: TGTGCCAGCAGTCTCTACAGTGGACAGAATTCACCCCTCCACTTT. Translating it yields CASSLYSGQNSPLHF.

The CDR3 is CASSPDTYNEQFF. Here the CDR3 DNA reads TGTGCCAGCAGCCCGGACACCTACAATGAGCAGTTCTTC. The chain uses TRBV5-6 and TRBJ2-1, with D perhaps matching TRBD1 (5 bases). This CDR3 spans 13 amino acids. In germline, CDR1 is SGHDT, CDR2 YYEEEE. The V end lost 4 bases, the J end lost 2 bases, and 7 bases lay between the germline ends. The full variable domain, with the rest looked up from reference TRBV5-6 and TRBJ2-1, is DAGVTQSPTHLIKTRGQQVTLRCSPKSGHDTVSWYQQALGQGPQFIFQYYEEEERQRGNFPDRFSGHQFPNYSSELNVNALLLGDSALYLCASSPDTYNEQFFGPGTRLTVL.

V and J are TRBV13 and TRBJ2-1; TRBD1 matches 7 bases. This CDR3 comprises 16 residues. With V trimmed by 0 bases and J by 2 bases, 4 bases remained unmatched. Germline CDR1 PRHDT, CDR2 FYEKMQ (reference sequence). CDR3 bases: TGTGCCAGCAGCTTAGGGACAGGGTCTCCCTACAATGAGCAGTTCTTC. Amino acid sequence: CASSLGTGSPYNEQFF.

This rearrangement joins TRBV7-9 to TRBJ1-1; D might be TRBD1 (5 bases). The V gene lost 1 base and the J gene lost 5 bases, with 11 bases spanning the gap. The CDR3 consists of 14 residues. Germline V gene sequence: CDR1 SEHNR, CDR2 FQNEAQ (reference sequence). CDR3 amino acids: CASSLEGPGTEAFF. CDR3 in DNA: TGTGCCAGCAGCTTAGAGGGCCCAGGGACTGAAGCTTTCTTT.

The chain links TRBV28 to TRBJ1-2, with D possibly matching TRBD1 (5 bases). V lost 3 bases, J lost 6 bases, and 11 bases lay in between. The germline gives CDR1 MDHEN, CDR2 SYDVKM. CDR3 length: 13 amino acids. The CDR3 DNA sequence: TGTGCCAGCAGTTTTGGGATAGGGGATGGCTACACCTTC. Translating gives CASSFGIGDGYTF.

The chain uses TRBV19 and TRBJ1-5; D is unclear. V gave up 4 bases and J gave up 1 base, with 11 bases separating them. Germline V gene data show CDR1 as LNHDA and CDR2 as SQIVND (reference sequence). The CDR3 extends over 15 amino acids. CDR3 bases: TGTGCCAGTAGTAAGGTCGAGGGCAGCAATCAGCCCCAGCATTTT. Protein product: CASSKVEGSNQPQHF.

The V call is TRBV20-1, the J call TRBJ2-7; D is perhaps TRBD2 (6 bases). The CDR3 totals 11 residues. V shed 7 bases and J shed 5 bases, with 12 bases lying between them. The V gene's germline CDR1 is DFQATT and CDR2 SNEGSKA (reference sequence). CDR3 residues: CSVEGVHEQYF. CDR3 sequence (DNA): TGCAGTGTGGAGGGTGTCCACGAGCAGTACTTC.

The J gene is TRBJ1-5, the V gene TRBV19, with D perhaps TRBD1 (6 bases). The CDR3 has 14 amino acids. The V end was cut by 10 bases, the J end by 2 bases, with 15 bases between. Germline values: CDR1 LNHDA, CDR2 SQIVND (reference sequence). CDR3 DNA: TGTGCCACCCGGGACATTTTCGGCAATCAGCCCCAGCATTTT. Translated, it gives CATRDIFGNQPQHF.

J is TRBJ1-4 and V is TRBV18; 8 bases line up with TRBD1. The germline CDR1 and CDR2 sequences are KGHSH and LQKENI. The ends lost 3 bases at V and 6 bases at J; junction bases unmatched: 9. The CDR3 sequence is 16 residues long. The CDR3 region has the DNA TGTGCCAGCTCACCCTTGACAGGGGTGACTGATGAAAAACTGTTTTTT. It is translated as CASSPLTGVTDEKLFF.

The chain carries TRBV30 and TRBJ2-3; 11 bases align to TRBD2. The germline V gene encodes CDR1 GTSNPN and CDR2 SVGIG (reference sequence). The CDR3 sequence is 17 residues long. Losses at the gene ends were 0 bases for V and 6 bases for J; bases not matched to a gene: 11. This CDR3 is CAWSVGLAGGRADTQYF. The CDR3 coding sequence is TGTGCCTGGAGTGTAGGGTTAGCGGGGGGGAGGGCCGATACGCAGTATTTT.

The chain links TRBV7-2 to TRBJ1-1, with 7 bases identical to TRBD1. Germline loops: CDR1 SGHTA, CDR2 FQGNSA. V lost 6 bases to trimming and J lost 5 bases; unmatched junction nucleotides: 12. The CDR3 totals 15 residues. CDR3 in amino acids: CASSPYIRTGTEAFF. The CDR3 DNA follows: TGTGCCAGCAGTCCCTACATTAGGACAGGAACTGAAGCTTTCTTT.

The chain couples TRBV2 to TRBJ1-2; TRBD1 matches 8 bases. The germline V gene has CDR1 SNHLY and CDR2 FYNNEI. This CDR3 contains 12 residues. V trimming: 7 bases; J trimming: 8 bases; junction bases outside the gene matches: 6. The CDR3 spells CASIQGAEGYTF. CDR3 DNA: TGTGCCAGCATTCAGGGGGCAGAGGGCTACACCTTC. The full variable domain, completed using reference TRBV2 and TRBJ1-2, is EPEVTQTPSHQVTQMGQEVILRCVPISNHLYFYWYRQILGQKVEFLVSFYNNEISEKSEIFDDQFSVERPDGSNFTLKIRSTKLEDSAMYFCASIQGAEGYTFGSGTRLTVV.

The chain is built from TRBV10-3 and TRBJ2-5; 7 nucleotides align to TRBD2. Germline lookup yields CDR1 ENHRY and CDR2 SYGVKD. J was trimmed by 2 bases and V by 2 bases; bases with no gene match: 8. CDR3 length: 16 residues. In nucleotides, the CDR3 is TGTGCCATCAGTGAGCCCCTTGGGAGGGGTCAAGAGACCCAGTACTTC. It encodes CAISEPLGRGQETQYF.

The V call is TRBV7-2, the J call TRBJ2-1; 13 bases match TRBD2. Germline assignment: CDR1 SGHTA and CDR2 FQGNSA. The CDR3 has 15 amino acids. V lost 5 bases and J lost 7; bases outside the gene matches: 5. CDR3 DNA sequence: TGTGCCAGCAGCCAACTAGCGGGAGGGATGAATGAGCAGTTCTTC. Amino acid sequence: CASSQLAGGMNEQFF.